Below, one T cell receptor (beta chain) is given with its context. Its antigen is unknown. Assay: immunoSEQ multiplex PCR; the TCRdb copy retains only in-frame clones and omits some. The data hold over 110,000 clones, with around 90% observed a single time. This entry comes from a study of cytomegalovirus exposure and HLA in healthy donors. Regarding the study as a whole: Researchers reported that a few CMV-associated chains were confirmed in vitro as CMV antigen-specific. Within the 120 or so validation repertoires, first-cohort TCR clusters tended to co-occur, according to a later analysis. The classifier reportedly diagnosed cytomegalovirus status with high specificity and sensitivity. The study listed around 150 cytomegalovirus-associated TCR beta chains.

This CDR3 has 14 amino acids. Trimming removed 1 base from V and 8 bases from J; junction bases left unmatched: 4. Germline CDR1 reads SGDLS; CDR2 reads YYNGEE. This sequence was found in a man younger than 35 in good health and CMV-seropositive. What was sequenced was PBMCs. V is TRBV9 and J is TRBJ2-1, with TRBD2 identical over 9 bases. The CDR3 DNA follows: TGTGCCAGCAGCGTAATAGCGGGAGTAGATGAGCAGTTCTTC. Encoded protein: CASSVIAGVDEQFF.